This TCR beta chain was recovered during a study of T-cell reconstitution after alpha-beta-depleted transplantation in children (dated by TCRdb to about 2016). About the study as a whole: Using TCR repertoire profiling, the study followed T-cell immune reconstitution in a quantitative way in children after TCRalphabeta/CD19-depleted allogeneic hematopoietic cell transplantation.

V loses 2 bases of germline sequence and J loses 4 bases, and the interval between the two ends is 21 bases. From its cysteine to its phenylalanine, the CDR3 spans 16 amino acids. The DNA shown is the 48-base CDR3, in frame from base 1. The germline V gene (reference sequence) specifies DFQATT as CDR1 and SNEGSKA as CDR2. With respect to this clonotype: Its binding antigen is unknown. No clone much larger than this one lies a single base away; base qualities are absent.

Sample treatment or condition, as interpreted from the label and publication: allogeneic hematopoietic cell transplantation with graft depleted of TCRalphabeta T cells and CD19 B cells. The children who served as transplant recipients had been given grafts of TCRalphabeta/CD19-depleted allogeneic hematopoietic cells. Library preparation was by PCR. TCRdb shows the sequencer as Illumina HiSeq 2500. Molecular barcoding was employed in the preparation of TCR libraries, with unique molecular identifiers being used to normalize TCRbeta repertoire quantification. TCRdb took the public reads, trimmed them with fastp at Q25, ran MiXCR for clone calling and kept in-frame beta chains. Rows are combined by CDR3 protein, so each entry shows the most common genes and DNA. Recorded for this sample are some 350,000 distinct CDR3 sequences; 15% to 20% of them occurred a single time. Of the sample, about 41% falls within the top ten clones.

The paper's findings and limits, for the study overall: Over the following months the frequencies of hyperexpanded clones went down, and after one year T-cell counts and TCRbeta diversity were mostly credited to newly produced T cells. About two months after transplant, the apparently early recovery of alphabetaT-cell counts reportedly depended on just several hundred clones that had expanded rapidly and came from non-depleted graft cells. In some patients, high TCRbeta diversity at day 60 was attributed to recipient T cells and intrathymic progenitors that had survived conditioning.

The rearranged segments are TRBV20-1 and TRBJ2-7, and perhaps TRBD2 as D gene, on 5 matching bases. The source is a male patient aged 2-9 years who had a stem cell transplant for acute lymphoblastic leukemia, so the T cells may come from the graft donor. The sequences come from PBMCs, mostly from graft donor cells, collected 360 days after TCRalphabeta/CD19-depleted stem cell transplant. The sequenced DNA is TGCAGTGCTAGATCCCGCCTAGCCGGTCACCTGTACGAGCAGTACTTC. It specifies CSARSRLAGHLYEQYF.